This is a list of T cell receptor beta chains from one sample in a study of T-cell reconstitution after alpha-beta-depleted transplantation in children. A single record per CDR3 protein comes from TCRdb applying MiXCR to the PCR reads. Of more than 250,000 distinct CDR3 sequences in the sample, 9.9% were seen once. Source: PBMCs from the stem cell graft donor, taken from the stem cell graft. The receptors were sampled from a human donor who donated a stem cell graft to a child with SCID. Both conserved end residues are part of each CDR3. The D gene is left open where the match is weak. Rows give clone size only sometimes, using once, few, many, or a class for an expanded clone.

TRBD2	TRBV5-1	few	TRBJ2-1	CASSLGTSELSNEQFF	TGCGCCAGCAGCTTGGGGACTAGTGAACTCTCCAATGAGCAGTTCTTC
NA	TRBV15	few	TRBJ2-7	CATSRGADSYEQYF	TGTGCCACCAGCAGAGGGGCGGATTCCTACGAGCAGTACTTC
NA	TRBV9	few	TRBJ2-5	CASSVAPLQGGRETQYF	TGTGCCAGCAGCGTAGCGCCCTTGCAGGGGGGTAGAGAGACCCAGTACTTC
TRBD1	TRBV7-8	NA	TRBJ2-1	CASSYGQGANNEQFF	TGTGCCAGCAGCTACGGACAGGGGGCTAACAATGAGCAGTTCTTC
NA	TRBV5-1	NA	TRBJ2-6	CACQSSGANVLTF	TGCGCCTGTCAGAGCTCTGGGGCCAACGTCCTGACTTTC
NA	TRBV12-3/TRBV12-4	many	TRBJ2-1	CASSFGGGNNEQFF	TGTGCCAGCAGTTTTGGGGGTGGTAACAATGAGCAGTTCTTC
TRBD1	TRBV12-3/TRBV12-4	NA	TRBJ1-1	CASSPGTGSTEAFF	TGTGCCAGCAGTCCAGGGACAGGGAGTACTGAAGCTTTCTTT
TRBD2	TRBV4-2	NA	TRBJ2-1	CDSSQDRCGSGASNEQFF	TGTGACAGCAGCCAAGATAGGTGTGGGAGCGGGGCGAGTAATGAGCAGTTCTTC
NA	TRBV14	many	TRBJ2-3	CASSQRRAEGLRPDTQYF	TGTGCCAGCAGCCAACGGCGGGCCGAGGGGCTCCGGCCAGATACGCAGTATTTT
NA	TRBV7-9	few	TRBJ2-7	CASSAVFDSYEQYF	TGTGCCAGCAGCGCTGTATTCGACTCCTACGAGCAGTACTTC
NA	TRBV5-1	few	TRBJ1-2	CASSFGQTYGYTF	TGCGCCAGCAGCTTTGGACAGACTTATGGCTACACCTTC
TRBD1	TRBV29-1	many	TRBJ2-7	CSVVQGQGYYEQYF	TGCAGCGTGGTACAAGGACAGGGCTATTACGAGCAGTACTTC
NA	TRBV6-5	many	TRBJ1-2	CASSYFGGRTGGYTF	TGTGCCAGCAGTTACTTCGGGGGGCGAACTGGTGGCTACACCTTC
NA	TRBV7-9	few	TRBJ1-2	CASSLDTEGYYGYTF	TGTGCCAGCAGCTTAGACACCGAAGGGTACTATGGCTACACCTTC
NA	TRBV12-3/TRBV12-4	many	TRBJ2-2	CASSLVRGVSYSPNTGELFF	TGTGCCAGCAGTTTAGTGAGGGGGGTCTCGTATTCCCCGAACACCGGGGAGCTGTTTTTT
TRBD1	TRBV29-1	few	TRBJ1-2	CSVEQGVDYGYTF	TGCAGCGTTGAACAGGGGGTGGACTATGGCTACACCTTC
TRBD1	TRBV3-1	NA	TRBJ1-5	CASSLPYRDRGLLDNQPQHF	TGTGCCAGCAGCCTTCCATACCGGGACAGGGGTCTCTTGGACAATCAGCCCCAGCATTTT
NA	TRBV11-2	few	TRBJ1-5	CASSLGAGLSQPQHF	TGTGCCAGCAGCTTAGGAGCAGGGTTGAGTCAGCCCCAGCATTTT
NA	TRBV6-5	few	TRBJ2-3	CASSYGVVSTDTQYF	TGTGCCAGCAGTTACGGGGTCGTTAGCACAGATACGCAGTATTTT
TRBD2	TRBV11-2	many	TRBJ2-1	CASNGGARDEQFF	TGTGCCAGCAACGGGGGGGCCCGGGATGAGCAGTTCTTC
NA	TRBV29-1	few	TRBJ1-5	CSVGGVGQPQHF	TGCAGCGTTGGCGGGGTCGGTCAGCCCCAGCATTTT
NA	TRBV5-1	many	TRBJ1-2	CASSPLAGTSDYGYTF	TGCGCCAGCAGCCCTCTGGCGGGGACAAGTGACTATGGCTACACCTTC
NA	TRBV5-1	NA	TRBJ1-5	CASSPISGTNQPQHF	TGCGCCAGCAGCCCTATCTCCGGTACTAATCAGCCCCAGCATTTT
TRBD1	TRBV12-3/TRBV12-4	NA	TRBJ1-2	CASRQGAEGYTF	TGTGCCAGCAGACAGGGGGCGGAAGGCTACACCTTC
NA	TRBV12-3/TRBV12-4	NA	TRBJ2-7	CASGEPYEQYF	TGTGCCAGCGGGGAACCCTACGAGCAGTACTTC
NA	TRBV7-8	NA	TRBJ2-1	CASSRQEGTYNEQFF	TGTGCCAGCAGCCGTCAGGAGGGCACCTACAATGAGCAGTTCTTC
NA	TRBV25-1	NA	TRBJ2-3	CASSGGTVKSTDTQYF	TGTGCCAGCAGTGGGGGGACGGTGAAGAGCACAGATACGCAGTATTTT
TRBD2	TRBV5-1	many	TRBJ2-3	CASSPRGTSVLF	TGCGCCAGCAGCCCCCGTGGGACTAGCGTTTTATTT
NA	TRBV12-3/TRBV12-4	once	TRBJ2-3	CASSSSGAFTDTQYF	TGTGCCAGCAGCTCTTCAGGGGCGTTCACAGATACGCAGTATTTT
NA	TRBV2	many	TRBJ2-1	CASSDPANSEQFF	TGTGCCAGCAGTGATCCCGCGAACAGTGAGCAGTTCTTC
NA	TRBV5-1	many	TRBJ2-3	CASSLAGGEDTQYF	TGCGCCAGCAGCTTGGCGGGGGGCGAAGATACGCAGTATTTT
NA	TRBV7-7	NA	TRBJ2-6	CASSLVPGAGANVLTF	TGTGCCAGCAGCTTAGTTCCGGGGGCTGGGGCCAACGTCCTGACTTTC
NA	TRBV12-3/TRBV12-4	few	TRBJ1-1	CASRTTTEAFF	TGTGCCAGCAGGACAACCACTGAAGCTTTCTTT
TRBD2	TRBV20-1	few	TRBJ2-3	CSAREGGGRTDTQYF	TGCAGTGCTAGAGAGGGCGGGGGACGCACAGATACGCAGTATTTT
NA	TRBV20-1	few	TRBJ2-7	CSAPRQTYEQYF	TGCAGTGCCCCCCGACAGACCTACGAGCAGTACTTC
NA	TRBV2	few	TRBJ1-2	CASSARGNYGYTF	TGTGCCAGCAGTGCACGGGGCAACTATGGCTACACCTTC
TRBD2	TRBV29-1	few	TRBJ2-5	CSVGGHLLAGNQETQYF	TGCAGCGTTGGGGGACATTTACTAGCGGGAAACCAAGAGACCCAGTACTTC
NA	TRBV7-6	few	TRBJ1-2	CASSSYPKQGPNYGYTF	TGTGCCAGCAGCTCCTACCCGAAACAGGGACCTAACTATGGCTACACCTTC
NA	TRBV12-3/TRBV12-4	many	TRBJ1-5	CASSPNWAQPQHF	TGTGCCAGCAGCCCCAATTGGGCGCAGCCCCAGCATTTT
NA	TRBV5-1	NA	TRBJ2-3	CASSLGLGAANTDTQYF	TGCGCCAGCAGCTTGGGTCTCGGGGCGGCTAACACAGATACGCAGTATTTT
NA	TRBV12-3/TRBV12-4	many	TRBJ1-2	CASSLQGGYGYTF	TGTGCCAGCAGCTTACAGGGCGGGTATGGCTACACCTTC
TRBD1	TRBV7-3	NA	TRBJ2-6	CASRPSGGGGANVLTF	TGTGCCAGCAGACCGTCAGGGGGCGGTGGGGCCAACGTCCTGACTTTC
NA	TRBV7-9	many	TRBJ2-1	CASSAGEQFF	TGTGCCAGCTCGGCCGGTGAGCAGTTCTTC
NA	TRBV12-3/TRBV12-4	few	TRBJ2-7	CASSFGHLNEQYF	TGTGCCAGCAGTTTCGGCCACCTGAACGAGCAGTACTTC
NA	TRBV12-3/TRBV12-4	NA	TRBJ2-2	CASSYAWRFDTGELFF	TGTGCCAGCAGTTACGCGTGGAGGTTCGACACCGGGGAGCTGTTTTTT
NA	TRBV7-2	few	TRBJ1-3	CASSFHSAGNTIYF	TGTGCCAGCAGCTTTCACTCGGCTGGAAACACCATATATTTT
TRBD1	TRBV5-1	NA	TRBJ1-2	CASSIEGASGYTF	TGCGCCAGCAGCATTGAGGGGGCTAGTGGCTACACCTTC
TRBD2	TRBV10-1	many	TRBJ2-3	CASSESAGARTDTQYF	TGCGCCAGCAGTGAGTCGGCGGGAGCACGCACAGATACGCAGTATTTT
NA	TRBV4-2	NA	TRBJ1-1	CASSQDRQQGEAFF	TGTGCCAGCAGCCAAGATAGACAGCAAGGAGAAGCTTTCTTT
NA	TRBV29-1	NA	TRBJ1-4	CSVLQVAGALFF	TGCAGCGTTTTGCAGGTCGCAGGAGCACTGTTTTTT
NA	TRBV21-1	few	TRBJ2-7	CASSSGLYSYEQYF	TGTGCCAGCAGCTCGGGACTCTATTCTTACGAGCAGTACTTC
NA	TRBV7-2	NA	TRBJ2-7	CASSLYGGSYEQYF	TGTGCCAGCAGCTTATATGGGGGCTCCTACGAGCAGTACTTC
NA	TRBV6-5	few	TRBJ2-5	CASSRGFETQYF	TGTGCCAGCAGTCGAGGGTTCGAGACCCAGTACTTC
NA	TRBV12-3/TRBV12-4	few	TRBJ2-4	CASSSLVAKNIQYF	TGTGCCAGCAGTTCCCTAGTAGCCAAAAACATTCAGTACTTC
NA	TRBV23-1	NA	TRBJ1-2	CASSQTDYGYTF	TGCGCCAGCAGTCAAACAGACTATGGCTACACCTTC
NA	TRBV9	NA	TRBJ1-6	CASSVSTSSYNSPLHF	TGTGCCAGCAGCGTATCAACCAGCTCCTATAATTCACCCCTCCACTTT
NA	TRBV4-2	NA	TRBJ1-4	CASRPDSGTNEKLFF	TGTGCCAGCAGACCTGACAGCGGAACTAATGAAAAACTGTTTTTT
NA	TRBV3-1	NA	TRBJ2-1	CASSQDQGSSYNEQFF	TGTGCCAGCAGCCAAGATCAGGGGTCCTCCTACAATGAGCAGTTCTTC
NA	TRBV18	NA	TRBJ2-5	CASSDSQETQYF	TGTGCCAGCTCTGACAGCCAAGAGACCCAGTACTTC
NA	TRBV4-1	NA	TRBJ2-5	CASSQDLGRQETQYF	TGCGCCAGCAGCCAAGATTTAGGGAGACAAGAGACCCAGTACTTC